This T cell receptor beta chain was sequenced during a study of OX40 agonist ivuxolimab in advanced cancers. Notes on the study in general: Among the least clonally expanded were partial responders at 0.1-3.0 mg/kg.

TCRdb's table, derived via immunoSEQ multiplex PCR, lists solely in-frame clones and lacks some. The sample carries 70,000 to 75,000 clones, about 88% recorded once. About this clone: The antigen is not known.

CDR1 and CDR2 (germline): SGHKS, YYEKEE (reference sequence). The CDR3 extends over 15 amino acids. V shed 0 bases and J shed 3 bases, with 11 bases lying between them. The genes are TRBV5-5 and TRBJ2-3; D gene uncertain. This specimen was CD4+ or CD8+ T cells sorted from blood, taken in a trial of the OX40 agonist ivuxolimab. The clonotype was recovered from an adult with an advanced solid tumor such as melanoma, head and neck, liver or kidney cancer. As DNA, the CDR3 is TGTGCCAGCAGCTTGGAAGGGTTCGGGACAGATACGCAGTATTTT. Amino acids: CASSLEGFGTDTQYF.